These 9 T cell receptor beta chains originate from one sample sequenced in a study of OX40 agonist ivuxolimab in advanced cancers. Generated by immunoSEQ multiplex PCR, the TCRdb table keeps only in-frame clones and is missing some. The sample has fewer than 80,000 clones; 77% are singletons. The specimen was CD4+ or CD8+ T cells sorted from blood, collected in a trial of the OX40 agonist ivuxolimab. The receptors originated from an adult with an advanced solid tumor such as melanoma, head and neck, liver or kidney cancer.

This chain connects TRBV15 to TRBJ2-5; D remains unclear. Germline assignment: CDR1 LNHNV and CDR2 YYDKDF (reference sequence). The CDR3 spans 13 residues. The V end was cut by 3 bases, the J end by 3 bases, with 8 bases between. CDR3 in DNA: TGTGCCACCAGCAGGAGGAAGGAAGAGACCCAGTACTTC. Its translation: CATSRRKEETQYF.

The chain has TRBV7-3 and TRBJ1-2; TRBD1 agrees at 7 bases. With 4 bases clipped from V and 8 bases from J, the junction kept 7 bases outside the gene matches. The CDR3 extends over 13 amino acids. Germline values: CDR1 SGHTA, CDR2 FQGTGA. The CDR3 protein is CASSSTGTRGYTF. The CDR3 coding sequence is TGTGCCAGCAGCTCGACAGGGACGCGCGGCTACACCTTC.

The V and J genes are TRBV27 and TRBJ1-5; D is uncertain. There are 15 residues in the CDR3. Germline V gene sequence: CDR1 MNHEY, CDR2 SMNVEV (reference sequence). Between the trimmed V and J ends, which lost 2 bases and 9 bases, there was a span of 17 bases. This chain's CDR3 is CASSLAGPLLPPQHF. Here the CDR3 DNA reads TGTGCCAGCAGTTTAGCCGGGCCACTGCTCCCGCCCCAGCATTTT.

The chain employs TRBV29-1 and TRBJ2-7; the match to TRBD1 covers 11 bases. Losses at the gene ends were 6 bases for V and 0 bases for J; bases not matched to a gene: 4. The V gene's germline CDR1 is SQVTM and CDR2 ANQGSEA. The CDR3 loop spans 14 amino acids. The CDR3: CSVGGTGGSYEQYF. In nucleotides, the CDR3 is TGCAGCGTCGGAGGGACAGGGGGCTCCTACGAGCAGTACTTC.

The table lists this clone with a count of one. Germline is not matched at one junction end, which may reflect a read error. The CDR3 here is CASSPGTGGGNNEQFF. The CDR3 bases are TGTGCTAGCAGCCCCGGGACAGGGGGGGGGAACAATGAGCAGTTCTTC. The V and J genes are TRBV7-7 and TRBJ2-1, with TRBD1 identical over 11 bases. CDR3 length: 16 amino acids. Germline assignment: CDR1 SSHAT and CDR2 FNYEAQ (reference sequence).

This chain joins TRBV10-3 and TRBJ2-1; TRBD1 matches 7 bases. Trimming at V came to 6 bases and at J to 6 bases, leaving 14 bases not matched to a gene. This CDR3 region has 16 residues. From germline, CDR1 is ENHRY and CDR2 SYGVKD. In nucleotides, the CDR3 is TGTGCCATCAGCCAGCAATTCTTACAGGGGATCAATGAGCAGTTCTTC. As protein: CAISQQFLQGINEQFF.

The rearrangement joins TRBV11-3 to TRBJ2-5; no reliable D call. The V end was cut by 0 bases, the J end by 3 bases, with 8 bases between. The germline gives CDR1 SGHNT, CDR2 YENEEA. There are 14 residues in the CDR3. The CDR3 protein is CASSLETAEETQYF. As DNA, the CDR3 is TGTGCCAGCAGCTTAGAAACGGCTGAAGAGACCCAGTACTTC.

The chain joins TRBV10-2 to TRBJ2-1, with TRBD2 identical over 8 bases. Trimming took 7 bases from V and 2 from J; bases not matched to a gene: 7. The CDR3 is made up of 15 amino acids. Germline CDR1 is WSHSY and CDR2 is SAAADI. The CDR3 sequence: CASTYSGVTYNEQFF. CDR3 sequence (DNA): TGCGCCAGCACCTATAGCGGGGTAACCTACAATGAGCAGTTCTTC.

The rearrangement links TRBV19 to TRBJ1-5, with D possibly matching TRBD1 (5 bases). Germline-derived CDR1 and CDR2 are LNHDA and SQIVND (reference sequence). Deletions cut 7 bases from V and 2 bases from J, with 12 bases between. The CDR3 is made up of 14 amino acids. In nucleotides, the CDR3 is TGTGCCAGTACCGAGGGGTATGGCAATCAGCCCCAGCATTTT. Translation: CASTEGYGNQPQHF.